This T cell receptor (beta chain) was sequenced in a study of shared clonotypes between healthy human individuals. Regarding the study as a whole: The generation probabilities recorded for non-shared clonotypes fell below those of clonotypes shared by all four donors. Naive subsets typically showed greater estimated richness than memory subsets.

Adult donors, all healthy and HIV-negative, had no recent acute infections or vaccinations. Concerning this clone itself: Its cognate antigen is unknown.

Germline V lookup: CDR1 KGHSH, CDR2 LQKENI. The V end lost 3 bases, the J end lost 1 base, and 16 bases lay between the germline ends. This CDR3 contains 16 residues. DNA at about 210 ng, approximately 30,000 T cell genomes, went into sorted-subset replicate PCRs. Method: immunoSEQ multiplex PCR; TCRdb's copy keeps in-frame clones and lacks some. This sample has 1,500,000 or so clones, with approximately 98.5% found just once. The rearrangement joins TRBV18 to TRBJ2-7, with a possible D match to TRBD1 (6 bases). This receptor was identified in a man aged 25-45 years in good health. The specimen sequenced was naive CD4+ T cells sorted from blood. The subset denotes: CD45RA+ positively selected. The CDR3 nucleotides are TGTGCCAGCTCACCCGTACAGGGTCAAGGATCCTACGAGCAGTACTTC. It encodes CASSPVQGQGSYEQYF.